Each of the 7 T cell receptor beta chains below was sequenced from the same sample in a study of blood T cell repertoires in COVID-19. Assay used: immunoSEQ multiplex PCR; TCRdb lists only in-frame clones, some missing. The repertoire includes more than 200,000 clones, approximately 86% of them detected once, and approximately 2% sits in the top ten. What was sequenced was peripheral blood. The receptors here all came from a man aged 25-45 years with active or convalescent COVID-19.

The J gene is TRBJ2-3, the V gene TRBV2, with D possibly matching TRBD2 (6 bases). With 5 bases removed from V and 0 bases from J, the gap between germline ends came to 15 bases. The CDR3 runs to 16 residues. Germline lookup yields CDR1 SNHLY and CDR2 FYNNEI. The DNA for the CDR3 is TGTGCCAGCAGTCCGGGGGTCTCAACTAGCACAGATACGCAGTATTTT. It is translated as CASSPGVSTSTDTQYF.

The V call is TRBV9, the J call TRBJ2-2; D is ambiguous. V was shortened by 3 bases and J by 0 bases, with 9 bases between the two germline ends. Germline CDR1 and CDR2: SGDLS and YYNGEE. This CDR3 has 15 amino acids. The CDR3 nucleotides are TGTGCCAGCAGCGGAGCCGGAGCGAACACCGGGGAGCTGTTTTTT. This gives the protein CASSGAGANTGELFF.

V and J are TRBV4-3 and TRBJ2-1, with 9 positions matching TRBD2. CDR3 length equals 15 residues. The V gene's germline CDR1 is LGHNA and CDR2 YSLEER. Trimming at V came to 3 bases and at J to 7 bases, leaving 7 bases not matched to a gene. The CDR3: CASSHPKGLANEQFF. For the CDR3, the DNA is TGCGCCAGCAGCCATCCGAAGGGACTAGCTAATGAGCAGTTCTTC.

The chain combines TRBV19 with TRBJ2-4, with 7 bases identical to TRBD2. J was trimmed by 9 bases and V by 3 bases; bases with no gene match: 11. CDR3 length: 15 amino acids. Germline assignment: CDR1 LNHDA and CDR2 SQIVND (reference sequence). The CDR3 nucleotides are TGTGCCAGTAGTATTTCTGGGGCGGGGGTAGGCATTCAGTACTTC. Its protein is CASSISGAGVGIQYF.

The chain joins TRBV13 to TRBJ2-2; 7 bases match TRBD1. The germline CDR1 and CDR2 sequences are PRHDT and FYEKMQ (reference sequence). This CDR3 region has 19 residues. V was pared by 5 bases and J by 6 bases, with 21 bases of the junction left unmatched. CDR3 residues: CASSRRERVLGGDAGELFF. The CDR3 DNA reads as TGTGCCAGCAGCCGTCGCGAAAGAGTCTTAGGGGGCGACGCCGGGGAGCTGTTTTTT.

The V call is TRBV5-4, the J call TRBJ2-7; 8 bases map to TRBD2. The germline CDR1 and CDR2 sequences are SGHNT and YYREEE (reference sequence). The V segment lost 1 base and the J segment 4 bases; nucleotides outside the gene matches: 7. The CDR3 sequence is 15 residues long. The DNA of the CDR3 is TGTGCCAGCAGCTTGCCCGGGGGGGTCGGGTACGAGCAGTACTTC. It codes for CASSLPGGVGYEQYF.

Remarks on this clone: The identical CDR3 is also encoded by other nucleotide sequences in the sample. This sequence joins TRBV2 and TRBJ1-1, with no clear D. This CDR3 spans 13 amino acids. V was trimmed by 5 bases and J by 2 bases, leaving 9 bases between them. Germline CDR1 SNHLY, CDR2 FYNNEI. CDR3 region: CASSTGVNTEAFF. As DNA, the CDR3 is TGTGCCAGCAGTACGGGAGTTAACACTGAAGCTTTCTTT. Variable domain in full (rest from reference TRBV2 and TRBJ1-1): EPEVTQTPSHQVTQMGQEVILRCVPISNHLYFYWYRQILGQKVEFLVSFYNNEISEKSEIFDDQFSVERPDGSNFTLKIRSTKLEDSAMYFCASSTGVNTEAFFGQGTRLTVV.